Shown below are 8 T cell receptor beta chains from a single sample sequenced in a study of T cell repertoires in cytomegalovirus infection. TCRdb re-called the reads through MiXCR, storing one row per CDR3 protein. The sample yields about 890,000 distinct CDR3 sequences, roughly 30% seen once. These receptors' antigens are unknown. Sequenced material: cultured CD8+ T cells from PBMCs, taken from culture after CMV antigen stimulation. The receptor source for this set is a human donor in good health (CMV status not recorded). Some clones in this sample may be carry-over from other donors' samples.

This clonotype was seen only a few times. The rearrangement uses TRBV6-2 or TRBV6-3 and TRBJ1-6; D uncertain. The CDR3 runs to 15 residues. V was trimmed by 2 bases and J by 8 bases, leaving 13 bases between them. Per the germline V gene, CDR1 is MNHEY and CDR2 is SVGEGT. The chain's CDR3 is CASSYRYKMDSPLHF. The CDR3, as DNA: TGTGCCAGCAGTTACCGGTACAAGATGGATTCACCCCTCCACTTT.

The chain combines TRBV27 with TRBJ1-1, with D unresolved. CDR3 size: 16 residues. The V and J ends lost 5 bases and 4 bases respectively, with 20 bases between them. Germline V gene sequence: CDR1 MNHEY, CDR2 SMNVEV (reference sequence). The CDR3 loop is CASSRRDEVGVTEAFF. The CDR3 nucleotides read TGTGCCAGCAGTCGTAGGGATGAGGTTGGCGTCACTGAAGCTTTCTTT.

The CDR3 nucleotides read TGTGCCAGCAGTTACTCGGCCCCAAGGGAGGTCCATAGCAATCAGCCCCAGCATTTT. Protein: CASSYSAPREVHSNQPQHF. The chain joins TRBV6-5 to TRBJ1-5; no reliable D call. V lost 0 bases and J lost 0, with 18 bases in between. The CDR3 spans 19 residues. CDR1 MNHEY and CDR2 SVGAGI come from the germline V gene.

Notes on this clonotype: This may arise from a read error, as a much more abundant clone is one base away. This chain uses TRBV7-8 with TRBJ1-2; D is uncertain. The CDR3 loop spans 17 amino acids. CDR1 and CDR2 (germline): SGHVS, FQNEAQ. DNA for the CDR3: TGTGCCAGCAGCTTAGTGTCCGGAAGACCTGAAAACTATGGCTACTCCTTC. This gives the protein CASSLVSGRPENYGYSF.

In its sample, this clonotype was seen a few times. The chain employs TRBV7-9 and TRBJ1-2; TRBD1 matches 7 bases. This CDR3 is built from 18 residues. Germline V gene lookup returns CDR1 SEHNR and CDR2 FQNEAQ (reference sequence). Trimming cost V 5 bases and J 0 bases; bases outside gene matches: 15. CDR3 DNA sequence: TGTGCCAGCAGCGGGACAGACGGACTTACTCCCACTAACTATGGCTACACCTTC. Protein sequence: CASSGTDGLTPTNYGYTF. The full variable domain, in which reference TRBV7-9 and TRBJ1-2 provide the parts outside the CDR3, is DTGVSQNPRHKITKRGQNVTFRCDPISEHNRLYWYRQTLGQGPEFLTYFQNEAQLEKSRLLSDRFSAERPKGSFSTLEIQRTEQGDSAMYLCASSGTDGLTPTNYGYTFGSGTRLTVV.

The chain has TRBV20-1 and TRBJ2-5, with D possibly TRBD1 on 6 matching bases. The CDR3 extends over 17 amino acids. The germline CDR1 and CDR2 sequences are DFQATT and SNEGSKA (reference sequence). The V end lost 0 bases, the J end lost 0 bases, and 17 bases lay between the germline ends. The DNA of the CDR3 is TGCAGTGCTAGAGATTGGACCGGGACAAGGTACCAAGAGACCCAGTACTTC. Translation gives CSARDWTGTRYQETQYF.

This clonotype was observed many times. This sequence joins TRBV7-2 and TRBJ2-5; 9 bases map to TRBD1. The V segment lost 1 base and the J segment 3 bases; nucleotides outside the gene matches: 12. The CDR3 totals 18 residues. The germline V gene has CDR1 SGHTA and CDR2 FQGNSA. The CDR3: CASSLGLRRDREKETQYF. The DNA for the CDR3 is TGTGCCAGCAGCTTAGGGCTCCGTCGGGACAGGGAAAAAGAGACCCAGTACTTC.

The rearrangement links TRBV6-6 to TRBJ2-1; 9 positions match TRBD2. CDR1 MNHNY and CDR2 SVGAGI come from the germline V gene (reference sequence). V dropped 4 bases and J dropped 0; count of bases not matched to a gene: 4. The CDR3 is 16 residues long. The CDR3 reads CASSSPGLASYNEQFF. The CDR3 nucleotides read TGTGCCAGCAGTTCGCCGGGACTAGCCTCCTACAATGAGCAGTTCTTC.